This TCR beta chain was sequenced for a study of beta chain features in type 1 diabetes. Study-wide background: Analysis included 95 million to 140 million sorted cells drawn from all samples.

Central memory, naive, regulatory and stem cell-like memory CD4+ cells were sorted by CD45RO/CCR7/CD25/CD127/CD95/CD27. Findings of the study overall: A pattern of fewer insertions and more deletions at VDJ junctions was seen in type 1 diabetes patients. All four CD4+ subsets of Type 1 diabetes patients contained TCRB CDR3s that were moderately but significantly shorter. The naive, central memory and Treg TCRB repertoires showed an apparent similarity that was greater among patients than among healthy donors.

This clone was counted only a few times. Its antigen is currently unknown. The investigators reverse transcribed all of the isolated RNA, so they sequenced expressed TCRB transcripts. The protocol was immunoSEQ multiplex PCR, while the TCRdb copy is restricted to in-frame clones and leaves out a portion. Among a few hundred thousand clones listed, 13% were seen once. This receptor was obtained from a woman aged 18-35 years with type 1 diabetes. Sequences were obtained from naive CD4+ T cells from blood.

CDR3 loop: CASSRDRVINEQFF. The DNA for the CDR3 is TGTGCCAGCTCCCGGGACAGGGTAATTAATGAGCAGTTCTTC. The chain is built from TRBV19 and TRBJ2-1; 9 nucleotides align to TRBD1. Germline values: CDR1 LNHDA, CDR2 SQIVND (reference sequence). This CDR3 spans 14 amino acids. J was trimmed by 7 bases and V by 9 bases; bases with no gene match: 10.